This T cell receptor beta chain is from a study of blood T cell repertoires in COVID-19. Study background: COVID-19 samples, acute and convalescent, were from the United States, Italy and Spain. Nucleic acid was either cDNA or gDNA, and it came from T cells, B-cell-depleted T cells, or PBMCs.

In the original workflow: Cell counts per sample came from amplifying reference gene primers. Measured with immunoSEQ multiplex PCR; TCRdb has only the in-frame clones, and not every one. Clone size and V and J calls were adopted from that table, with D and trimming inferred from the DNA. The sample carries over 45,000 clones, approximately 85% recorded once. After removal of 4 bases from V and 8 bases from J, the junction contained 9 bases not matched to a gene. Per germline, CDR1 LGHNA and CDR2 YNFKEQ. CDR3 size: 14 residues. Sequenced input: peripheral blood. The source is a man aged 35-49 years with acute or convalescent COVID-19. The chain joins TRBV4-2 to TRBJ2-3; 7 nucleotides agree with TRBD2. CDR3 bases: TGTGCCAGCAGCCCTGGGACTACCCGAGGTACGCAGTATTTT. Its protein product is CASSPGTTRGTQYF.